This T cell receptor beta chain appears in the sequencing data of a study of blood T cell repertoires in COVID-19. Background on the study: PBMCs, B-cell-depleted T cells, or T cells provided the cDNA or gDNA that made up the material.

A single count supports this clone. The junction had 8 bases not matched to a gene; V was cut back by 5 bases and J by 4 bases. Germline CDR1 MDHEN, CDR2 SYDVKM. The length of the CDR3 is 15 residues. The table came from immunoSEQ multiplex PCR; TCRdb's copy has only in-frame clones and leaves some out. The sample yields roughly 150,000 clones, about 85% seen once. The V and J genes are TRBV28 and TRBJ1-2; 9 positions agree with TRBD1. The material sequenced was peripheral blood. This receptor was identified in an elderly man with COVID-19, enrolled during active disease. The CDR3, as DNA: TGTGCCAGCAGTCGTCCGGGACAGGGTTTCTATGGCTACACCTTC. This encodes CASSRPGQGFYGYTF.